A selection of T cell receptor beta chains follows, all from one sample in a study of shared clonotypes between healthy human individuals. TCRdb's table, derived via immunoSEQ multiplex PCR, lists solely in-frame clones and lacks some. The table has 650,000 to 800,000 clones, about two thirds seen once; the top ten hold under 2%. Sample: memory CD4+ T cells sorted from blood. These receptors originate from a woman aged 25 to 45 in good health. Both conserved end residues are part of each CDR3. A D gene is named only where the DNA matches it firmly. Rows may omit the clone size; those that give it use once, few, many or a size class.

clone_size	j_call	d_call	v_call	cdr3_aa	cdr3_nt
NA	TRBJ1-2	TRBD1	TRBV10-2	CASSEQGAYGYTF	TGCGCCAGCAGTGAGCAGGGGGCCTATGGCTACACCTTC
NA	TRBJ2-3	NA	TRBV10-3	CAISEWGTSTDTQYF	TGTGCCATCAGTGAGTGGGGGACTAGCACAGATACGCAGTATTTT
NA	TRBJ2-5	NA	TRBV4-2	CASRHTGLDKTQYF	TGTGCCAGCAGACATACTGGTCTTGATAAGACCCAGTACTTC
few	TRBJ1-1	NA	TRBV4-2	CASSHREGAFF	TGTGCCAGCAGCCACAGGGAAGGAGCTTTCTTT
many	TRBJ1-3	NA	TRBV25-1	CASSRVASGNTIYF	TGTGCCAGCAGTAGGGTGGCAAGTGGAAACACCATATATTTT
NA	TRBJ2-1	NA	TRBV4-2	CASSQEGGRSSYNEQFF	TGTGCCAGCAGCCAAGAAGGAGGGCGGAGCTCCTACAATGAGCAGTTCTTC
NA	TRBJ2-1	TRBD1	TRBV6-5	CASRSTGVAVDEQFF	TGTGCCAGCAGGTCGACAGGGGTAGCAGTCGATGAGCAGTTCTTC
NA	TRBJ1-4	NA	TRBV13	CASSLSHTRTRGNEKLFF	TGTGCCAGCAGCTTATCCCATACAAGAACAAGGGGAAATGAAAAACTGTTTTTT
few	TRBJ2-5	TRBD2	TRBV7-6	CASSLRLAGGMEETQYF	TGTGCCAGCAGCCTGCGACTAGCGGGAGGGATGGAGGAGACCCAGTACTTC
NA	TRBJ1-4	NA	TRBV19	CASGHPPNEKLFF	TGTGCCAGCGGACACCCTCCTAATGAAAAACTGTTTTTT
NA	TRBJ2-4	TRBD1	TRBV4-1	CASSQQPGQKNIQYF	TGCGCCAGCAGCCAGCAACCGGGACAGAAAAACATTCAGTACTTC
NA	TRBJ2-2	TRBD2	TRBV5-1	CASSRGTSGRASNTGELFF	TGCGCCAGCAGCCGGGGGACTAGCGGGAGGGCCTCAAACACCGGGGAGCTGTTTTTT
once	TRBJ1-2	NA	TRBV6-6	CASGRTPYGYTF	TGTGCCAGCGGACGGACTCCCTATGGCTACACCTTC
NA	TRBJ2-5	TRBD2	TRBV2	CASSVSGSFSQYF	TGTGCCAGCAGTGTTAGCGGGAGTTTCAGCCAGTACTTC
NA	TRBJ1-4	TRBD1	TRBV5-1	CASSFGSGQANEKLFF	TGCGCCAGCAGCTTTGGTTCAGGACAGGCGAATGAAAAACTGTTTTTT
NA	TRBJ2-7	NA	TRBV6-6	CASSLRRTELGYEQYF	TGTGCCAGCAGCCTGAGACGGACAGAGTTGGGGTACGAGCAGTACTTC
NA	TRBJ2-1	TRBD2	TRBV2	CASSEALPHIQLAEQFF	TGTGCCAGCAGTGAAGCGCTCCCCCACATCCAACTAGCGGAGCAGTTCTTC
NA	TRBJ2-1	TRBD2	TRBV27	CASSPAGLAGGNEQFF	TGTGCCAGCAGTCCCGCGGGACTAGCGGGTGGCAATGAGCAGTTCTTC
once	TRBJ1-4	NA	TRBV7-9	CASSALGRPNEKLFF	TGTGCCAGCAGCGCCTTGGGGCGCCCTAATGAAAAACTGTTTTTT
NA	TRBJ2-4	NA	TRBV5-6	CASSLRQSLAKNIQYF	TGTGCCAGCAGCCTCAGACAGTCCCTAGCCAAAAACATTCAGTACTTC
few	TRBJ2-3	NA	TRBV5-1	CASSLAQGPNTDTQYF	TGCGCCAGCAGCTTGGCCCAGGGCCCTAACACAGATACGCAGTATTTT
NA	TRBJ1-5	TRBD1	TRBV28	CATYRGQGQPQHF	TGTGCCACCTACAGGGGGCAGGGTCAGCCCCAGCATTTT
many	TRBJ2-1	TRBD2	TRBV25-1	CASSDRLAGAYNEQFF	TGTGCCAGCAGTGATCGGCTAGCGGGAGCCTACAATGAGCAGTTCTTC
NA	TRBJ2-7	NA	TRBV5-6	CASSLEGTTYEQYF	TGTGCCAGCAGCTTGGAAGGGACAACCTACGAGCAGTACTTC
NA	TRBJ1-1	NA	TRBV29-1	CSVQRPGARDEAFF	TGCAGCGTTCAGAGACCGGGGGCTCGGGATGAAGCTTTCTTT
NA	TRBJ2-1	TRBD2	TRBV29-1	CSVKTSGKNEQFF	TGCAGCGTTAAAACTAGCGGAAAAAATGAGCAGTTCTTC
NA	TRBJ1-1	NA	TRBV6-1	CASSRKLQAKAFF	TGTGCCAGCAGCCGAAAACTACAGGCTAAAGCTTTCTTT
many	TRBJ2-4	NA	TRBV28	CASSSIRSLKTRGNIQYF	TGTGCCAGCAGTTCGATCAGATCCCTTAAAACAAGGGGGAACATTCAGTACTTC